This TCR beta chain was identified during a study of T cell clonotyping in hematopoietic cell transplantation. Blood collection times were about day -28 and days 30, 100, 180 posttransplant. Only in-frame clones appear in the TCRdb table, and some are missing; sequencing was by immunoSEQ multiplex PCR. The sample carries 15,000 to 20,000 clones, roughly 58% recorded once. Trimming cost V 8 bases and J 3 bases, with 17 bases left between them. Germline lookup yields CDR1 MNHNS and CDR2 SASEGT. This CDR3 is 14 amino acids long. The gene calls are TRBV6-1 and TRBJ2-7; a possible D gene is TRBD1 (5 bases). The sequence came from a male patient between 45 and 60 years old who had an allogeneic stem cell transplant from an unrelated donor, so T cells may come from the graft donor. Some clones in this sample may be carry-over from other donors' samples. The source material was PBMCs, sampled 30 days after allogeneic stem cell transplant. DNA of the CDR3: TGTGCCAGCGAAGAGAAGCCAGGGCGCTACGAGCAGTACTTC. Amino acid sequence: CASEEKPGRYEQYF.